This T cell receptor (beta chain) stems from a study of blood T cell repertoires in COVID-19. The overall study: Whether acute or convalescent, the COVID-19 samples came from the United States, Italy and Spain. The cDNA or gDNA used as material had been derived from T cells, B-cell-depleted T cells, or PBMCs.

With respect to this clone: One end of the junction varies from germline; a read error may be responsible.

This CDR3 comprises 13 residues. The germline gives CDR1 LNHDA, CDR2 SQIVND (reference sequence). In the authors' methods: How many nucleated cells were present was estimated from reference gene primer amplification. The method was immunoSEQ multiplex PCR; TCRdb's version includes in-frame clones alone and lacks a portion of them. The D gene and trimming were derived from the DNA, and the V and J assignments and clone size from that table. The profile shows about 210,000 clones, 82% of them singletons. The genes are TRBV19 and TRBJ1-1, with D uncertain. The clonotype comes from a woman in her forties with acute or convalescent COVID-19. The source material was peripheral blood. The CDR3 spells CASSLESRTEAFF. CDR3 nucleotide sequence: TGTGCCAGTAGTTTAGAGAGTCGGACTGAAGCTTTCTTT.